This T cell receptor beta chain was recorded in a study of blood T cell repertoires in COVID-19. Study background: Acute and convalescent COVID-19 samples came from the United States, Italy and Spain. The analysed material was cDNA or gDNA that came from T cells, B-cell-depleted T cells, or PBMCs.

This CDR3 has 16 residues. Germline V gene lookup returns CDR1 SNHLY and CDR2 FYNNEI. The V and J ends lost 6 bases and 3 bases, in that order; junction bases with no gene match: 5. Authors' analysis steps: How many nucleated cells were present was estimated from reference gene primer amplification. Sequenced by immunoSEQ multiplex PCR; TCRdb stores in-frame clones only, minus some. The V and J calls and clone size were taken over from that table, and D and trimming were inferred from the DNA. The sample holds about 200,000 clones; approximately 79% are singletons and the top ten take roughly 14%. Sequencing was carried out using peripheral blood. This clonotype originated in a man between 45 and 60 years old who had recovered from COVID-19. The V call is TRBV2, the J call TRBJ2-2; 12 positions agree with TRBD2. The CDR3 loop reads CASRELAGGDTGELFF. The CDR3 nucleotides read TGTGCCAGCAGAGAACTAGCGGGAGGCGACACCGGGGAGCTGTTTTTT.